Below are 32 T cell receptor beta chains sequenced from a single sample in a study of radiotherapy plus CTLA-4 blockade in lung cancer. The assay was immunoSEQ multiplex PCR, and TCRdb's table has in-frame clones only and misses some. The sample includes about 68,000 clones, around three quarters of them seen just once. This material consisted of peripheral blood, taken from a patient treated with radiotherapy plus ipilimumab. These receptors came from a human donor with non-small cell lung cancer who had a complete response to radiotherapy plus ipilimumab.

This clone was observed a single time. V gene TRBV13 combines with J gene TRBJ2-7; no clear D gene. This CDR3 has 13 amino acids. The germline CDR1 and CDR2 sequences are PRHDT and FYEKMQ (reference sequence). The ends were cut back, 5 bases at V and 8 bases at J, with 16 bases in the middle. DNA for the CDR3: TGTGCCAGCAGCCTCGGACGGAGTTACAAGCAGTACGTC. Protein sequence: CASSLGRSYKQYV.

This clone was detected only once. V is TRBV5-6 and J is TRBJ2-3, with 8 bases aligning to TRBD1. Losses at the gene ends were 0 bases for V and 3 bases for J; bases not matched to a gene: 6. Per the germline V gene, CDR1 is SGHDT and CDR2 is YYEEEE. The CDR3 has 16 residues. The CDR3 bases are TGTGCCAGCAGCTTGGGGCAGGGGGCTGGGACAGATACGCAGTATTTT. Amino acid sequence: CASSLGQGAGTDTQYF.

The chain links TRBV29-1 to TRBJ1-1, with D possibly being TRBD1 (5 bases). The CDR3 consists of 18 residues. With 4 bases removed from V and 5 bases from J, the gap between germline ends came to 29 bases. Germline lookup yields CDR1 SQVTM and CDR2 ANQGSEA. The DNA of the CDR3 is TGCAGCGTTGTTACCATTAATCTTTGGCAGGTGAGGGGTACTGAAGCTTTCTTT. Encoded protein: CSVVTINLWQVRGTEAFF.

This clone has just a few counts. The chain is built from TRBV7-9 and TRBJ2-7, with TRBD1 matching over 8 bases. Germline V gene data show CDR1 as SEHNR and CDR2 as FQNEAQ (reference sequence). The CDR3 extends over 15 amino acids. With 4 bases clipped from V and 4 bases from J, the junction kept 9 bases outside the gene matches. Here the CDR3 reads CASSSASQGAYEQYF. CDR3 sequence (DNA): TGTGCCAGCAGCTCCGCTTCCCAGGGGGCATACGAGCAGTACTTC.

This clone has only one observation. The chain couples TRBV11-3 to TRBJ1-4, with no clear D. Germline V CDR1 and CDR2: SGHNT, YENEEA. The CDR3 extends over 17 amino acids. Trimming stripped 5 bases from V and 4 bases from J, with 20 bases between. CDR3 protein: CASSPRKDQPGNEKLFF. The CDR3 region has the DNA TGTGCCAGCAGCCCAAGAAAGGACCAGCCTGGTAATGAAAAACTGTTTTTT.

This rearrangement joins TRBV4-1 to TRBJ1-4, with 7 nucleotides matching TRBD1. This CDR3 has 18 residues. Trimming took 3 bases from V and 2 from J; bases not matched to a gene: 12. The germline CDR1 and CDR2 sequences are MGHRA and YSYEKL. The CDR3 DNA is TGCGCCAGCAGCCACGCAAGGGTCAGGGGGAAGACTAATGAAAAACTGTTTTTT. As protein: CASSHARVRGKTNEKLFF.

This clone was seen only a few times. The J gene is TRBJ2-5, the V gene TRBV11-2; TRBD1 aligns across 7 bases. There are 15 residues in the CDR3. CDR1 is SGHAT and CDR2 is FQNNGV in the germline V gene. The ends lost 5 bases at V and 3 bases at J; junction bases unmatched: 9. The CDR3 here is CASSNHRGAEETQYF. The CDR3 DNA sequence: TGTGCCAGCAGCAACCACAGGGGCGCGGAAGAGACCCAGTACTTC.

A few counts support this clone. This chain joins TRBV18 and TRBJ2-1; 7 positions match TRBD1. Germline V gives CDR1 KGHSH, CDR2 LQKENI. The V and J ends lost 4 bases and 8 bases, in that order; junction bases with no gene match: 8. There are 14 residues in the CDR3. The CDR3, as DNA: TGTGCCAGCTCACTCCTGACAGGGAACGATGAGCAGTTCTTC. Translating it yields CASSLLTGNDEQFF.

This clone showed up just once. J is TRBJ1-2 and V is TRBV7-8; D is unresolved. The CDR3 is 15 amino acids. Germline-derived CDR1 and CDR2 are SGHVS and FQNEAQ. V shed 5 bases and J shed 3 bases, with 16 bases lying between them. The CDR3 region has the DNA TGTGCCAGCAGCCCGAGGACCAGGACGGACTATGGCTACACCTTC. Amino acid sequence: CASSPRTRTDYGYTF.

The chain uses TRBV5-6 and TRBJ2-3; 7 bases map to TRBD1. V trimming: 3 bases; J trimming: 3 bases; junction bases outside the gene matches: 7. This CDR3 is built from 15 residues. In germline, CDR1 is SGHDT, CDR2 YYEEEE. CDR3 protein: CASSSDRAFTDTQYF. CDR3 in DNA: TGTGCCAGCAGCTCCGACAGGGCCTTTACAGATACGCAGTATTTT.

The rearrangement links TRBV19 to TRBJ1-2; D not resolved. Germline values: CDR1 LNHDA, CDR2 SQIVND (reference sequence). This CDR3 has 15 amino acids. Trimming removed 4 bases from V and 3 bases from J, with 15 bases in between. CDR3 nucleotides: TGTGCCAGTAGTACCGCAGGACGGCCCGACTATGGCTACACCTTC. It is translated as CASSTAGRPDYGYTF.

V and J are TRBV5-4 and TRBJ1-3; unclear D gene. This CDR3 is 15 amino acids long. With 3 bases removed from V and 1 base from J, the gap between germline ends came to 11 bases. Germline V CDR1 and CDR2: SGHNT, YYREEE (reference sequence). CDR3 in amino acids: CASSSDWGSGNTIYF. The DNA of the CDR3 is TGTGCCAGCAGCTCGGATTGGGGTTCTGGAAACACCATATATTTT.

The rearrangement uses TRBV2 and TRBJ2-7; 11 nucleotides align to TRBD2. The V segment lost 3 bases and the J segment 7 bases; nucleotides outside the gene matches: 8. The CDR3 has 15 residues. Germline V gene sequence: CDR1 SNHLY, CDR2 FYNNEI. The CDR3 nucleotides are TGTGCCAGCAGTGACACTAGCGGGGGACTCCTTGAGCAGTACTTC. Encoded protein: CASSDTSGGLLEQYF.

The gene calls are TRBV9 and TRBJ1-2; D not certain. With 0 bases removed from V and 4 bases from J, the gap between germline ends came to 13 bases. The CDR3 runs to 15 residues. Germline CDR1 SGDLS, CDR2 YYNGEE. The CDR3 DNA reads as TGTGCCAGCAGCGTAGCGGCGACCGAGACCTATGGCTACACCTTC. This translates into CASSVAATETYGYTF.

The chain recombines TRBV5-1 with TRBJ2-3; 7 positions match TRBD1. This CDR3 contains 13 residues. Germline trimming cut 10 bases from V and 0 bases from J; bases unmatched to any gene: 5. Germline V gene data show CDR1 as SGHRS and CDR2 as YFSETQ. CDR3 region: CASRQGSTDTQYF. DNA for the CDR3: TGCGCCTCTCGACAGGGCAGCACAGATACGCAGTATTTT.

This clone has more than one count but fewer than ten. This sequence joins TRBV6-1 and TRBJ2-7, with D unclear. The CDR3 consists of 13 residues. The germline gives CDR1 MNHNS, CDR2 SASEGT. The V end was cut by 4 bases, the J end by 3 bases, with 10 bases between. CDR3 loop: CASSVEEHYEQYF. The CDR3 nucleotides are TGTGCCAGCAGTGTGGAAGAGCACTACGAGCAGTACTTC.

This clone was recorded a few times. The V call is TRBV20-1, the J call TRBJ1-2, with no clear D. V was shortened by 3 bases and J by 3 bases, with 5 bases between the two germline ends. This CDR3 comprises 11 residues. Germline V gene lookup returns CDR1 DFQATT and CDR2 SNEGSKA (reference sequence). The CDR3 region is CSARVDYGYTF. CDR3 DNA sequence: TGCAGTGCTAGGGTGGACTATGGCTACACCTTC.

In this sample, this clone turned up a few times. In DNA, the CDR3 is TGTGCCAGCAGACCCGAAGGGAGTCCAGGAGGCTACACCTTC. Translating gives CASRPEGSPGGYTF. The chain is built from TRBV7-9 and TRBJ1-2; D uncertain. The CDR3 covers 14 residues. CDR1 is SEHNR and CDR2 is FQNEAQ in the germline V gene (reference sequence). Trimming shortened V by 6 bases and J by 8 bases, and 19 bases separated the two germline ends.

The V gene is TRBV4-1, the J gene TRBJ2-1; 9 bases match TRBD2. V shed 1 base, J shed 5 bases, and the junction held 3 bases outside the gene matches. Per germline, CDR1 MGHRA and CDR2 YSYEKL. This CDR3 is 15 amino acids long. For the CDR3, the DNA is TGCGCCAGCAGCCAAGGGCTAGCGGGGAACAATGAGCAGTTCTTC. Its protein product is CASSQGLAGNNEQFF.

V and J are TRBV30 and TRBJ1-5, with 10 positions matching TRBD1. The germline V gene has CDR1 GTSNPN and CDR2 SVGIG (reference sequence). V lost 3 bases and J lost 4; bases outside the gene matches: 0. The CDR3 sequence is 13 residues long. In DNA, the CDR3 is TGTGCCTGGAGGGGACAGGGGAATCAGCCCCAGCATTTT. This gives the protein CAWRGQGNQPQHF.

This chain uses TRBV19 with TRBJ1-1, with D unresolved. The germline V gene encodes CDR1 LNHDA and CDR2 SQIVND (reference sequence). The CDR3 contains 14 residues. V was trimmed by 1 base and J by 1 base, leaving 7 bases between them. CDR3 bases: TGTGCCAGTAGTATAGTCGCAGAGAACACTGAAGCTTTCTTT. Amino acids: CASSIVAENTEAFF.

The chain joins TRBV12-5 to TRBJ2-5; no clear D. This CDR3 comprises 12 residues. The V end was cut by 6 bases, the J end by 0 bases, with 5 bases between. Germline CDR1 LGHNT, CDR2 FRNRAP. The CDR3 sequence: CASGQYQETQYF. CDR3 bases: TGTGCTAGTGGACAGTACCAAGAGACCCAGTACTTC.

V and J are TRBV6-5 and TRBJ1-1; D call uncertain. Between the trimmed V and J ends, which lost 2 bases and 4 bases, there was a span of 14 bases. CDR1 and CDR2 from the germline V gene are MNHEY and SVGAGI. The CDR3 has 15 residues. The CDR3 sequence: CASSYQPLELTEAFF. The CDR3 coding sequence is TGTGCCAGCAGTTACCAGCCATTGGAGCTCACTGAAGCTTTCTTT.

This clone has a single count. The chain uses TRBV4-3 and TRBJ2-6; 7 nucleotides align to TRBD2. This CDR3 contains 17 residues. Germline trimming cut 0 bases from V and 4 bases from J; bases unmatched to any gene: 6. The V gene's germline CDR1 is LGHNA and CDR2 YSLEER. The CDR3 nucleotides are TGCGCCAGCAGCCAAGATCCAGGGAGGGCCGGGGCCAACGTCCTGACTTTC. This codes for CASSQDPGRAGANVLTF.

The chain joins TRBV7-2 to TRBJ2-7; no reliable D call. The CDR3 spans 13 residues. The V gene's germline CDR1 is SGHTA and CDR2 FQGNSA. V lost 5 bases to trimming and J lost 3 bases, with 11 bases between them. The CDR3 loop is CASSPSRNYEQYF. The DNA for the CDR3 is TGTGCCAGCAGCCCGTCCCGAAACTACGAGCAGTACTTC.

CDR3 DNA sequence: TGCAGCGTTGAAGATCGAAACTCCCAAGAGACCCAGTACTTC. This sequence encodes CSVEDRNSQETQYF. The V call is TRBV29-1, the J call TRBJ2-5; D unclear. V dropped 0 bases and J dropped 1 base, with 9 bases sitting between them. CDR3 length: 14 amino acids. The germline CDR1 and CDR2 sequences are SQVTM and ANQGSEA.

This clone occurred once. This chain uses TRBV9 with TRBJ1-2, with TRBD1 as a possible D gene (5 bases). The germline V gene has CDR1 SGDLS and CDR2 YYNGEE. Trimming cost V 2 bases and J 4 bases, with 27 bases left between them. The CDR3 sequence is 19 residues long. CDR3 bases: TGTGCCAGCAGCGTCTCATCCGGGAGCAAAGGGGACGGAGCCTATGGCTACACCTTC. Amino acid sequence: CASSVSSGSKGDGAYGYTF.

The chain carries TRBV6-5 and TRBJ1-1; 7 bases are a match to TRBD1. From germline, CDR1 is MNHEY and CDR2 SVGAGI. CDR3 length: 14 residues. J lost 5 bases, V lost 6 bases, and 9 bases had no gene match. The CDR3 coding sequence is TGTGCCAGCAGGAACCGGAGGGGGCGAACTGAAGCTTTCTTT. This codes for CASRNRRGRTEAFF.

V and J are TRBV6-1 and TRBJ1-5; weak D call: TRBD1 (5 bases). V shed 5 bases and J shed 1 base, with 6 bases lying between them. This CDR3 is built from 13 residues. Germline assignment: CDR1 MNHNS and CDR2 SASEGT. CDR3 bases: TGTGCCAGCAGTCGACAGAGCAATCAGCCCCAGCATTTT. Protein sequence: CASSRQSNQPQHF.

The genes are TRBV2 and TRBJ1-5, with 7 positions matching TRBD1. Trimming took 10 bases from V and 6 from J; bases not matched to a gene: 9. This CDR3 has 13 amino acids. Germline lookup yields CDR1 SNHLY and CDR2 FYNNEI. The CDR3 here is CATQRGLSQPQHF. The CDR3 bases are TGTGCCACCCAGAGGGGGCTCTCTCAGCCCCAGCATTTT.

J is TRBJ2-2 and V is TRBV5-1, with TRBD2 identical over 12 bases. Germline loops: CDR1 SGHRS, CDR2 YFSETQ. V lost 3 bases, J lost 3 bases, and 6 bases stayed unmatched. This CDR3 spans 17 amino acids. The DNA of the CDR3 is TGCGCCAGCAGCTCCTCTAGCGGGAGGGTGGACACCGGGGAGCTGTTTTTT. This translates into CASSSSSGRVDTGELFF.

The J gene is TRBJ1-2, the V gene TRBV18, with 7 bases aligning to TRBD1. Trimming at V came to 1 base and at J to 6 bases, leaving 5 bases not matched to a gene. The germline CDR1 and CDR2 sequences are KGHSH and LQKENI. The CDR3 runs to 14 residues. CDR3 nucleotide sequence: TGTGCCAGCTCACCACAAACAGGGGTGAATGGCTACACCTTC. Its translation: CASSPQTGVNGYTF.